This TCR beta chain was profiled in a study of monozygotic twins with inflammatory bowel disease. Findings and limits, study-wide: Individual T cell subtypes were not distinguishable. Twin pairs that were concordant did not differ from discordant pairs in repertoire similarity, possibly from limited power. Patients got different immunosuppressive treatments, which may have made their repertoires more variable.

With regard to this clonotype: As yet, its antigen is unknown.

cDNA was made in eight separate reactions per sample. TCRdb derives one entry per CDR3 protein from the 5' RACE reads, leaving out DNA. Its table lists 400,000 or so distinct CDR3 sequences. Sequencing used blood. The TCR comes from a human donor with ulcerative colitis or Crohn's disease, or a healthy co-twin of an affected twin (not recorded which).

Here the CDR3 reads CSAPSFRESSYNEQFF. The chain combines TRBV20-1 with TRBJ2-1; TCRdb outputs TRBD1, but without DNA this stays unchecked. The CDR3 is 16 residues long. Germline V gives CDR1 DFQATT, CDR2 SNEGSKA (reference sequence).